Shown below are 31 T cell receptor beta chains from a single sample sequenced in a study of beta chain features in type 1 diabetes. Study results and caveats: The study found moderately but significantly shorter TCRB CDR3s in all four CD4+ subsets of Type 1 diabetes patients.

The authors reverse transcribed all of the isolated RNA, so sequencing captured expressed TCRB transcripts. Sequenced by immunoSEQ multiplex PCR; TCRdb stores in-frame clones only, minus some. The sample gives about 660,000 clones, roughly an eighth of which show up once; 0.035% to 0.04% is in the top ten. The antigens these receptors bind are not known. The sequenced sample consisted of naive CD4+ T cells from blood. These TCRs come from a young man with type 1 diabetes.

There are a few counts of this clone. The chain has TRBV7-6 and TRBJ2-7; the match to TRBD2 covers 8 bases. The germline V gene encodes CDR1 SGHVS and CDR2 FNYEAQ. This CDR3 is 14 amino acids long. Germline trimming cut 11 bases from V and 6 bases from J; bases unmatched to any gene: 15. The CDR3 spells CASKMLAGYGEQYF. As DNA, the CDR3 is TGTGCCTCCAAGATGTTAGCGGGATATGGCGAGCAGTACTTC. The variable domain in full, with the rest retrieved from reference TRBV7-6 and TRBJ2-7, is GAGVSQSPRYKVTKRGQDVALRCDPISGHVSLYWYRQALGQGPEFLTYFNYEAQQDKSGLPNDRFSAERPEGSISTLTIQRTEQRDSAMYRCASKMLAGYGEQYFGPGTRLTVT.

Regarding this clone: The identical CDR3 is also encoded by other nucleotide sequences in the sample. This sequence joins TRBV6-5 and TRBJ1-6; D not certain. The CDR3 runs to 15 residues. The germline V gene encodes CDR1 MNHEY and CDR2 SVGAGI. V lost 2 bases, J lost 0 bases, and 5 bases lay in between. CDR3 loop: CASSYGSSYNSPLHF. CDR3 in DNA: TGTGCCAGCAGTTACGGCAGCTCCTATAATTCACCCCTCCACTTT.

The chain is built from TRBV29-1 and TRBJ1-1; unclear D gene. Germline V lookup: CDR1 SQVTM, CDR2 ANQGSEA. This CDR3 region has 11 residues. V was pared by 3 bases and J by 6 bases, with 8 bases between. The CDR3 protein is CSVEGRSEAFF. CDR3 bases: TGCAGCGTTGAGGGTCGGTCTGAAGCTTTCTTT.

The chain joins TRBV14 to TRBJ2-5; D is unclear. CDR3 length equals 12 residues. In germline, CDR1 is SGHDN, CDR2 FVKESK. V shed 3 bases and J shed 4 bases, with 6 bases lying between them. The CDR3 DNA sequence: TGTGCCAGCAGCCACCGCCCAGAGACCCAGTACTTC. Translated, it gives CASSHRPETQYF.

This chain links TRBV7-3 with TRBJ2-3; 8 nucleotides match TRBD2. Germline CDR1 reads SGHTA; CDR2 reads FQGTGA. This CDR3 is 16 amino acids long. Unmatched junction bases numbered 11, after V lost 5 bases and J lost 4 bases. CDR3 nucleotides: TGTGCCAGCAGCGCCTTGGGGGCGGGGGGCGCAGATACGCAGTATTTT. Encoded protein: CASSALGAGGADTQYF. The variable domain in full, completed from reference TRBV7-3 and TRBJ2-3, reads GAGVSQTPSNKVTEKGKYVELRCDPISGHTALYWYRQSLGQGPEFLIYFQGTGAADDSGLPNDRFFAVRPEGSVSTLKIQRTERGDSAVYLCASSALGAGGADTQYFGPGTRLTVL.

This clone was picked up a small number of times. The rearrangement joins TRBV5-6 to TRBJ1-2; 7 bases line up with TRBD1. CDR1 is SGHDT, CDR2 YYEEEE, per germline. CDR3 length: 17 amino acids. After removal of 1 base from V and 6 bases from J, the junction contained 15 bases not matched to a gene. In nucleotides, the CDR3 is TGTGCCAGCAGCTTGATCGGCACAGGGGCACGTGGAAATGGCTACACCTTC. This sequence encodes CASSLIGTGARGNGYTF.

J is TRBJ1-5 and V is TRBV19; 7 nucleotides align to TRBD1. CDR1 and CDR2 from the germline V gene are LNHDA and SQIVND (reference sequence). CDR3 length equals 18 residues. Losses at the gene ends were 7 bases for V and 4 bases for J; bases not matched to a gene: 19. The CDR3 sequence: CASTRDRAPRGWNQPQHF. The CDR3, as DNA: TGTGCCAGTACCCGTGACAGGGCACCCCGGGGATGGAATCAGCCCCAGCATTTT.

In its sample, this clone was seen a few times. The chain combines TRBV27 with TRBJ2-3; D call uncertain. This CDR3 has 15 amino acids. Germline V CDR1 and CDR2: MNHEY, SMNVEV (reference sequence). Trimming removed 9 bases from V and 2 bases from J, with 18 bases in between. CDR3 residues: CASCRWQRNTDTQYF. CDR3 nucleotides: TGTGCCAGTTGTAGGTGGCAACGGAACACAGATACGCAGTATTTT.

This chain connects TRBV6-6 to TRBJ2-3; TRBD1 agrees at 8 bases. CDR3 length: 16 residues. With 2 bases clipped from V and 3 bases from J, the junction kept 7 bases outside the gene matches. Germline V gives CDR1 MNHNY, CDR2 SVGAGI (reference sequence). The CDR3 spells CASSYGQGRQTDTQYF. CDR3 nucleotides: TGTGCCAGCAGTTACGGACAGGGACGGCAAACAGATACGCAGTATTTT.

The CDR3 reads CASSLGLGDNRDTEAFF. The CDR3 region has the DNA TGTGCCAGCAGCTTAGGATTAGGAGACAACAGGGACACTGAAGCTTTCTTT. V and J are TRBV7-9 and TRBJ1-1, with D perhaps TRBD1 (6 bases). V was shortened by 1 base and J by 3 bases, with 18 bases between the two germline ends. Germline values: CDR1 SEHNR, CDR2 FQNEAQ (reference sequence). This CDR3 contains 17 residues.

This clone was found a few times. V usage is TRBV7-9 and J usage is TRBJ1-1, with D possibly TRBD1 on 5 matching bases. The CDR3 runs to 14 residues. The V end lost 2 bases, the J end lost 4 bases, and 11 bases lay between the germline ends. From germline, CDR1 is SEHNR and CDR2 FQNEAQ (reference sequence). The CDR3: CASSLTDSATEAFF. CDR3 nucleotide sequence: TGTGCCAGCAGCTTAACAGACAGTGCCACTGAAGCTTTCTTT.

This clone was observed a handful of times. The chain recombines TRBV11-2 with TRBJ2-2; D gene ambiguous. The ends were cut back, 10 bases at V and 2 bases at J, with 11 bases in the middle. Germline CDR1 is SGHAT and CDR2 is FQNNGV. The CDR3 length is 13 residues. The CDR3 region is CATGPYNTGELFF. The CDR3 DNA follows: TGTGCCACCGGCCCGTACAACACCGGGGAGCTGTTTTTT.

This clone was observed a few times. The chain joins TRBV9 to TRBJ1-5; no firm D call. The CDR3 contains 17 residues. Trimming took 2 bases from V and 3 from J, leaving 18 bases between them. The germline V gene has CDR1 SGDLS and CDR2 YYNGEE. The CDR3 region has the DNA TGTGCCAGCAGCGTCTATGCCGGTCGGGGTTTCAATCAGCCCCAGCATTTT. Translating gives CASSVYAGRGFNQPQHF.

This sequence joins TRBV4-1 and TRBJ2-3; 15 bases align to TRBD2. The length of the CDR3 is 16 residues. Germline loops: CDR1 MGHRA, CDR2 YSYEKL. The junction had 4 bases not matched to a gene; V was cut back by 3 bases and J by 6 bases. The CDR3 sequence is CASSHGLAGGQDTQYF. CDR3 DNA: TGCGCCAGCAGCCATGGACTAGCGGGGGGGCAGGATACGCAGTATTTT.

This clone was picked up a small number of times. The chain employs TRBV30 and TRBJ2-3; D may correspond to TRBD1 or TRBD2 (6 bases each). The germline V gene has CDR1 GTSNPN and CDR2 SVGIG (reference sequence). V lost 6 bases and J lost 3, with 13 bases in between. This CDR3 has 13 residues. CDR3 sequence reads: CACIRGQTDTQYF. Here the CDR3 DNA reads TGTGCCTGTATTCGGGGGCAGACAGATACGCAGTATTTT.

The genes are TRBV9 and TRBJ1-1, with D possibly TRBD1 on 5 matching bases. The V and J ends lost 0 bases and 4 bases respectively, with 10 bases between them. Germline V gene lookup returns CDR1 SGDLS and CDR2 YYNGEE. The CDR3 has 14 amino acids. DNA of the CDR3: TGTGCCAGCAGCGTAGGGGGCGCAGCCACTGAAGCTTTCTTT. Amino acid sequence: CASSVGGAATEAFF.

This rearrangement joins TRBV6-1 to TRBJ2-1; maybe TRBD2 (6 bases). CDR3 length: 15 residues. Trimming cost V 4 bases and J 3 bases, with 13 bases left between them. Per the germline V gene, CDR1 is MNHNS and CDR2 is SASEGT. The CDR3 region is CASSGPGGRYNEQFF. The CDR3, as DNA: TGTGCCAGCAGTGGACCTGGAGGGCGCTACAATGAGCAGTTCTTC.

This chain joins TRBV4-2 and TRBJ2-1; D ambiguous. This CDR3 has 11 residues. Trimming cost V 1 base and J 10 bases, with 5 bases left between them. The V gene's germline CDR1 is LGHNA and CDR2 YNFKEQ. The CDR3 DNA reads TGTGCCAGCAGCCAAGGTAGGGAGCAGTTCTTC. Its protein product is CASSQGREQFF.

This clone was detected a few times. The genes are TRBV28 and TRBJ2-7; TRBD1 matches 7 bases. Trimming took 6 bases from V and 1 from J; bases not matched to a gene: 9. This CDR3 is built from 15 residues. CDR1 and CDR2 (germline): MDHEN, SYDVKM. The CDR3 DNA sequence: TGTGCCAGCAGCCCCGCCGGGACAGCGTCCTACGAGCAGTACTTC. This codes for CASSPAGTASYEQYF.

This rearrangement joins TRBV7-6 to TRBJ2-7; D not resolved. This CDR3 spans 16 amino acids. Trimming removed 0 bases at V and 1 base at J, with 13 bases between. Per germline, CDR1 SGHVS and CDR2 FNYEAQ. In DNA, the CDR3 is TGTGCCAGCAGCTTAGCGTTAACAGCCTCTTCCTACGAGCAGTACTTC. Protein sequence: CASSLALTASSYEQYF.

This clone showed up just a few times. V is TRBV6-5 and J is TRBJ2-3, with D tentatively TRBD1 or TRBD2 (5 bases each). The CDR3 spans 15 residues. Germline CDR1 reads MNHEY; CDR2 reads SVGAGI. Trimming removed 7 bases from V and 3 bases from J, with 17 bases in between. CDR3 protein: CASKPSVWGTDTQYF. The CDR3 DNA sequence: TGTGCCAGCAAACCCAGCGTCTGGGGGACAGATACGCAGTATTTT.

In nucleotides, the CDR3 is TGTGCCAGCAGCCTAGAAGGAGCAGAGACCCAGTACTTC. This translates into CASSLEGAETQYF. The V gene is TRBV2, the J gene TRBJ2-5; D gene unclear. Germline CDR1 reads SNHLY; CDR2 reads FYNNEI. V was trimmed by 6 bases and J by 4 bases, leaving 12 bases between them. The CDR3 totals 13 residues. Combining the CDR3 with reference TRBV2 and TRBJ2-5 gives the whole variable domain EPEVTQTPSHQVTQMGQEVILRCVPISNHLYFYWYRQILGQKVEFLVSFYNNEISEKSEIFDDQFSVERPDGSNFTLKIRSTKLEDSAMYFCASSLEGAETQYFGPGTRLLVL.

This clone was seen only a few times. The gene calls are TRBV5-6 and TRBJ2-3, with D perhaps matching TRBD2 (6 bases). This CDR3 comprises 14 residues. Looked up from germline, CDR1 is SGHDT and CDR2 is YYEEEE. V lost 1 base to trimming and J lost 1 base, with 7 bases between them. The CDR3 sequence: CASSLKRGTDTQYF. For the CDR3, the DNA is TGTGCCAGCAGCTTGAAGCGGGGCACAGATACGCAGTATTTT.

V is TRBV19 and J is TRBJ2-5; no clear D. The V gene lost 9 bases and the J gene lost 0 bases, with 8 bases spanning the gap. The CDR3 sequence is 12 residues long. Germline CDR1 reads LNHDA; CDR2 reads SQIVND (reference sequence). CDR3 region: CASSYDQETQYF. Written as DNA, the CDR3 is TGTGCCAGCTCCTACGACCAAGAGACCCAGTACTTC. Supplemented by reference TRBV19 and TRBJ2-5, the full variable domain reads DGGITQSPKYLFRKEGQNVTLSCEQNLNHDAMYWYRQDPGQGLRLIYYSQIVNDFQKGDIAEGYSVSREKKESFPLTVTSAQKNPTAFYLCASSYDQETQYFGPGTRLLVL.

This clone was detected only a few times. J is TRBJ2-3 and V is TRBV7-2; 7 bases fit TRBD1. This CDR3 has 15 amino acids. V lost 3 bases and J lost 0; bases outside the gene matches: 3. Germline V gene lookup returns CDR1 SGHTA and CDR2 FQGNSA. The CDR3 spells CASSFDRVSTDTQYF. Written as DNA, the CDR3 is TGTGCCAGCAGCTTTGACAGGGTTAGCACAGATACGCAGTATTTT.

In this sample, this clone turned up a few times. The rearrangement uses TRBV2 and TRBJ1-6; D uncertain. This CDR3 region has 13 residues. Trimming shortened V by 2 bases and J by 10 bases, and 9 bases separated the two germline ends. The germline CDR1 and CDR2 sequences are SNHLY and FYNNEI. In DNA, the CDR3 is TGTGCCAGCAGTGAACTGGGCCGGTCACCCCTCCACTTT. It is translated as CASSELGRSPLHF.

This clone was observed a handful of times. This specimen includes other DNA sequences encoding the same CDR3. This chain uses TRBV11-2 with TRBJ1-3; the D is unclear. There are 12 residues in the CDR3. Per the germline V gene, CDR1 is SGHAT and CDR2 is FQNNGV. The V gene lost 2 bases and the J gene lost 1 base, with 0 bases spanning the gap. The CDR3 sequence is CASSLSGNTIYF. The CDR3 DNA sequence: TGTGCCAGCAGCTTATCTGGAAACACCATATATTTT.

In its sample, this clone was seen a few times. The chain recombines TRBV30 with TRBJ2-1; 7 bases match TRBD2. The germline gives CDR1 GTSNPN, CDR2 SVGIG (reference sequence). The CDR3 runs to 14 residues. After removal of 3 bases from V and 6 bases from J, the junction contained 8 bases not matched to a gene. The CDR3 DNA is TGTGCCTGGAGATCGGCGGGAGCATCCAATGAGCAGTTCTTC. Its translation is CAWRSAGASNEQFF.

The chain combines TRBV28 with TRBJ1-2; D is perhaps TRBD1 (6 bases). The CDR3 covers 13 residues. The germline gives CDR1 MDHEN, CDR2 SYDVKM. V lost 6 bases and J lost 8, with 16 bases in between. The CDR3 is CASRLQGSEGYTF. CDR3 nucleotide sequence: TGTGCCAGCAGGCTACAGGGTTCGGAAGGCTACACCTTC.

This clone was counted between two and nine times. This chain's CDR3 is CASSIGSQETQYF. The CDR3 region has the DNA TGTGCCAGTAGTATTGGTTCTCAAGAGACCCAGTACTTC. V and J are TRBV19 and TRBJ2-5; D is unclear. This CDR3 region has 13 residues. CDR1 is LNHDA and CDR2 is SQIVND in the germline V gene (reference sequence). Between the trimmed V and J ends, which lost 3 bases and 2 bases, there was a span of 7 bases.

This clone has just one count. The rearrangement joins TRBV6-6 to TRBJ2-7, with 11 bases matching TRBD2. The CDR3 contains 15 residues. Trimming removed 6 bases from V and 0 bases from J; junction bases left unmatched: 4. The germline V gene encodes CDR1 MNHNY and CDR2 SVGAGI (reference sequence). The CDR3 spells CASRPGLADSYEQYF. In DNA, the CDR3 is TGTGCCAGCAGGCCGGGACTAGCGGACTCCTACGAGCAGTACTTC.